The 24 T cell receptor beta chains in this list originate from one sample, sequenced in a study of early T cells in non-severe SARS-CoV-2 infection. One entry per CDR3 protein results from TCRdb running MiXCR on the 5' RACE reads. The sample comprises about 55,000 distinct CDR3 sequences, under 15% of which are singletons, and about 9.1% rests with the top ten. The sample consisted of whole blood, taken at baseline. These TCRs come from an adult who was a healthcare worker with PCR-confirmed SARS-CoV-2 infection or an uninfected control (not recorded which).

This clonotype has at least ten counts. The gene calls are TRBV12-3 or TRBV12-4 and TRBJ2-2; 7 positions agree with TRBD1. The CDR3 contains 14 residues. V lost 7 bases and J lost 2; bases outside the gene matches: 4. The CDR3 DNA follows: TGTGCCAGCACAAGGGACAGAAACACCGGGGAGCTGTTTTTT. This translates into CASTRDRNTGELFF.

This clonotype was seen a handful of times. The chain carries TRBV18 and TRBJ1-1; D is unresolved. The ends were cut back, 3 bases at V and 3 bases at J, with 11 bases in the middle. Germline assignment: CDR1 KGHSH and CDR2 LQKENI. The CDR3 runs to 14 residues. CDR3 region: CASSPLFGDTEAFF. The CDR3 DNA follows: TGTGCCAGCTCACCGCTCTTCGGGGACACTGAAGCTTTCTTT.

This clonotype has only a few counts. The chain recombines TRBV5-4 with TRBJ2-2; D is ambiguous. The length of the CDR3 is 14 residues. V lost 3 bases and J 8 bases, leaving 14 bases between the germline ends. Per the germline V gene, CDR1 is SGHNT and CDR2 is YYREEE (reference sequence). The CDR3 sequence is CASSSGGWKGELFF. The CDR3 coding sequence is TGTGCCAGCAGCTCTGGCGGATGGAAAGGGGAGCTGTTTTTT. The whole variable domain, remainder taken from reference TRBV5-4 and TRBJ2-2, is ETGVTQSPTHLIKTRGQQVTLRCSSQSGHNTVSWYQQALGQGPQFIFQYYREEENGRGNFPPRFSGLQFPNYSSELNVNALELDDSALYLCASSSGGWKGELFFGEGSRLTVL.

The V gene is TRBV12-3 or TRBV12-4, the J gene TRBJ2-3; 16 positions agree with TRBD2. This CDR3 spans 16 amino acids. Trimming removed 3 bases from V and 3 bases from J; junction bases left unmatched: 0. The CDR3 sequence is CASSLGLAGGTDTQYF. Written as DNA, the CDR3 is TGTGCCAGCAGTTTGGGACTAGCGGGGGGGACAGATACGCAGTATTTT.

This clonotype was observed a few times. The chain joins TRBV20-1 to TRBJ2-7; 11 bases are a match to TRBD2. Germline V gene data show CDR1 as DFQATT and CDR2 as SNEGSKA (reference sequence). V lost 1 base, J lost 3 bases, and 11 bases stayed unmatched. This CDR3 has 17 amino acids. The CDR3 DNA reads TGCAGTGCTAGAGGTTTATTTTTTGGGACTAGCGGCTACGAGCAGTACTTC. This encodes CSARGLFFGTSGYEQYF.

This clonotype came up many times. The CDR3 region is CSVDANDRGDTDTQYF. CDR3 sequence (DNA): TGCAGCGTTGACGCGAACGACAGGGGCGACACAGATACGCAGTATTTT. The chain links TRBV29-1 to TRBJ2-3; 8 bases are shared with TRBD1. The CDR3 consists of 16 residues. The ends lost 3 bases at V and 2 bases at J; junction bases unmatched: 10. Germline loops: CDR1 SQVTM, CDR2 ANQGSEA.

A few counts support this clonotype. This chain connects TRBV4-1 to TRBJ2-7, with D perhaps matching TRBD2 (6 bases). The CDR3 loop spans 14 amino acids. V shed 0 bases and J shed 6 bases, with 12 bases lying between them. Germline values: CDR1 MGHRA, CDR2 YSYEKL. The CDR3 DNA reads as TGCGCCAGCAGCCAAGATCCGGAGGGCGGCGAGCAGTACTTC. Protein: CASSQDPEGGEQYF.

To note about this clonotype: Just one base apart from a much larger clone, this may be a read error. The chain uses TRBV19 and TRBJ1-4, with unresolved D. The CDR3 has 12 amino acids. Germline CDR1 reads LNHDA; CDR2 reads SQIVND (reference sequence). CDR3 in DNA: TGTGTCAGTAGTGAAGCTAATGAAAAACTGTTTTTT. Translated: CVSSEANEKLFF.

The V gene is TRBV19, the J gene TRBJ1-3; D is ambiguous. Trimming removed 6 bases from V and 3 bases from J, with 15 bases in between. The CDR3 totals 15 residues. Germline V CDR1 and CDR2: LNHDA, SQIVND (reference sequence). CDR3 in DNA: TGTGCCAGTAGCCCCGGGTCGACTAGTGGAAACACCATATATTTT. This gives the protein CASSPGSTSGNTIYF.

There are many counts of this clonotype. The rearrangement links TRBV4-1 to TRBJ2-1; D unclear. CDR3 size: 14 residues. V shed 4 bases and J shed 5 bases, with 12 bases lying between them. Germline V gene data show CDR1 as MGHRA and CDR2 as YSYEKL. CDR3 protein: CASSRPLRDNEQFF. The CDR3 DNA reads TGCGCCAGCAGCCGCCCACTAAGGGACAATGAGCAGTTCTTC.

This clonotype has just a few counts. The chain carries TRBV12-3 or TRBV12-4 and TRBJ2-3; 10 nucleotides match TRBD2. The CDR3 has 15 residues. With 7 bases clipped from V and 2 bases from J, the junction kept 6 bases outside the gene matches. CDR3 region: CASTQLAGYTDTQYF. The CDR3 nucleotides are TGTGCCAGCACTCAACTAGCGGGATACACAGATACGCAGTATTTT.

This clonotype was counted only a few times. This chain joins TRBV5-4 and TRBJ2-2, with 8 bases identical to TRBD1. Per the germline V gene, CDR1 is SGHNT and CDR2 is YYREEE (reference sequence). The trim removed 0 bases at V and 5 bases at J, leaving 3 bases unmatched. CDR3 size: 15 residues. The CDR3 loop reads CASSLVGTGTGELFF. Written as DNA, the CDR3 is TGTGCCAGCAGCTTGGTAGGGACAGGTACCGGGGAGCTGTTTTTT.

V is TRBV7-2 and J is TRBJ1-1; D possibly corresponds to TRBD1 (5 bases). The CDR3 extends over 14 amino acids. Germline CDR1 SGHTA, CDR2 FQGNSA. V was shortened by 0 bases and J by 4 bases, with 9 bases between the two germline ends. CDR3 sequence reads: CASSLAAGSTEAFF. In DNA, the CDR3 is TGTGCCAGCAGCTTAGCGGCAGGGAGCACTGAAGCTTTCTTT.

CDR3 nucleotides: TGTGCCAGCAGCGCGTCCACGGGACTAGCGGACACAGATACGCAGTATTTT. The encoded protein is CASSASTGLADTDTQYF. This chain links TRBV9 with TRBJ2-3, with 11 bases matching TRBD2. CDR3 length equals 17 residues. In germline, CDR1 is SGDLS, CDR2 YYNGEE. The V segment lost 3 bases and the J segment 2 bases; nucleotides outside the gene matches: 8.

This clonotype was recorded a few times. The chain couples TRBV11-2 to TRBJ2-3; a weak D match, TRBD2 (7 bases). The CDR3 runs 17 residues. Germline V lookup: CDR1 SGHAT, CDR2 FQNNGV. V lost 2 bases and J 6 bases, leaving 21 bases between the germline ends. The CDR3 sequence: CASSLRLTGGPTDTQYF. The CDR3 coding sequence is TGTGCCAGCAGCTTACGGCTGACGGGGGGCCCGACCGATACGCAGTATTTT.

The gene calls are TRBV21-1 and TRBJ2-7; the DNA was not compared with TRBD1, the D call given in the table. TRBV21-1 is recorded as a pseudogene. The CDR3 has 19 amino acids. In DNA form, the CDR3 reads TGTGCCAGCAGCAAAGTTGGGGGGCCTAGGGAACAGGAAACCTACGAGCAGTACTTC. Protein product: CASSKVGGPREQETYEQYF.

The chain employs TRBV7-9 and TRBJ2-7; 8 bases agree with TRBD2. Germline CDR1 is SEHNR and CDR2 is FQNEAQ (reference sequence). V lost 5 bases, J lost 7 bases, and 13 bases stayed unmatched. CDR3 length: 15 residues. The CDR3 bases are TGTGCCAGCAGCCTAGGGTCTAGCGGGCACCGAGAGCAGTACTTC. Amino acids: CASSLGSSGHREQYF.

This clonotype came up a few times. The chain has TRBV4-1 and TRBJ2-7; 9 bases are a match to TRBD1. From germline, CDR1 is MGHRA and CDR2 YSYEKL. The CDR3 has 15 amino acids. Trimming cost V 1 base and J 2 bases; bases outside gene matches: 3. CDR3 DNA: TGCGCCAGCAGCCAAGTGGACAGGGGCACCTACGAGCAGTACTTC. Its translation: CASSQVDRGTYEQYF.

Ten or more counts support this clonotype. The J gene is TRBJ2-4, the V gene TRBV12-3 or TRBV12-4; 8 positions match TRBD2. This CDR3 region has 18 residues. J gave up 0 bases and V 0 bases, and 7 bases lay outside the gene matches. CDR3 bases: TGTGCCAGCAGTTTAGCAGGACTAGCCGTAATAGCCAAAAACATTCAGTACTTC. Its protein is CASSLAGLAVIAKNIQYF.

CDR3 amino acids: CASSRQSFENTIYF. DNA for the CDR3: TGTGCCAGCAGCCGTCAGAGTTTTGAAAACACCATATATTTT. The chain is built from TRBV3-1 and TRBJ1-3; D is unclear. Trimming stripped 4 bases from V and 6 bases from J, with 13 bases between. CDR1 is LGHDT and CDR2 is YNNKEL in the germline V gene (reference sequence). The CDR3 is made up of 14 amino acids.

The rearrangement joins TRBV19 to TRBJ2-1, with D maybe TRBD1 (6 bases). The V end lost 3 bases, the J end lost 0 bases, and 9 bases lay between the germline ends. In germline, CDR1 is LNHDA, CDR2 SQIVND (reference sequence). The CDR3 contains 15 residues. This CDR3 is CASSILQGSYNEQFF. As DNA, the CDR3 is TGTGCCAGTAGTATTTTACAGGGCTCCTACAATGAGCAGTTCTTC.

This clonotype came up a few times. V gene TRBV29-1 combines with J gene TRBJ2-5; 7 bases are shared with TRBD2. From germline, CDR1 is SQVTM and CDR2 ANQGSEA. This CDR3 is 13 amino acids long. Trimming removed 5 bases from V and 4 bases from J; junction bases left unmatched: 7. The CDR3 protein is CSVLQWEGETQYF. The CDR3 DNA reads as TGCAGCGTTCTCCAATGGGAGGGAGAGACCCAGTACTTC.

The chain is built from TRBV7-2 and TRBJ1-1; tentatively, D is TRBD1 (6 bases). The germline gives CDR1 SGHTA, CDR2 FQGNSA. CDR3 size: 14 residues. V lost 5 bases to trimming and J lost 7 bases, with 17 bases between them. CDR3 loop: CASSLTGGKVEAFF. CDR3 DNA sequence: TGTGCCAGCAGCCTCACCGGGGGCAAGGTTGAAGCTTTCTTT.

This clonotype was seen more than once but under ten times. The gene calls are TRBV20-1 and TRBJ1-5, with D possibly matching TRBD1 (5 bases). CDR3 length: 16 amino acids. Between the trimmed V and J ends, which lost 4 bases and 5 bases, there was a span of 21 bases. Germline CDR1 reads DFQATT; CDR2 reads SNEGSKA (reference sequence). In DNA form, the CDR3 reads TGCAGTGCTATGATCGGCGGGGCCAGGGAATATCAGCCCCAGCATTTT. It yields the protein CSAMIGGAREYQPQHF.